The source of this TCR beta chain is a study of blood T cell repertoires in COVID-19. Study overall: Specimens from acute and convalescent COVID-19 originated in the United States, Italy and Spain.

Details on this clone: The sample contains more than one DNA sequence encoding this CDR3.

Libraries were prepared by immunoSEQ multiplex PCR; TCRdb keeps only in-frame clonotypes and omits some of them. The sample holds a few hundred thousand clones, 90% seen once. The CDR3 covers 13 residues. Looked up from germline, CDR1 is SQVTM and CDR2 is ANQGSEA. J was trimmed by 7 bases and V by 6 bases; bases with no gene match: 5. This clonotype was obtained from a man aged 25-45 years who had been exposed to COVID-19. The rearrangement links TRBV29-1 to TRBJ1-6; TRBD1 matches 8 bases. The sample was PBMCs or T cells enriched from blood (not recorded which). Written as DNA, the CDR3 is TGCAGCGTCGGACAGGGCGGGAATTCACCCCTCCACTTT. Amino acids: CSVGQGGNSPLHF.